The present TCR beta chain was sequenced within a study of T cell responses to AZD1222 COVID-19 vaccine. Study background: The analysis combined second doses at about 4 or about 12 weeks.

Trimming cost V 4 bases and J 10 bases; bases outside gene matches: 1. This CDR3 has 11 amino acids. From germline, CDR1 is SQVTM and CDR2 ANQGSEA. The protocol was immunoSEQ multiplex PCR, while the TCRdb copy is restricted to in-frame clones and leaves out a portion. The table has 100,000 or so clones, roughly 91% seen once. This clone was counted a single time. The antigen is not known. General study findings and limits: The donor group comprised mostly white British people and more females; the analysis possibly underestimated clonal diversity. Dominant CD4 TCR responses targeted spike regions 160-218 and 743-854.

The clonotype originates from an adult in good health. Specimen: peripheral blood, collected on day 0 of AZD1222 vaccination. The genes are TRBV29-1 and TRBJ2-1; 10 nucleotides match TRBD1. DNA for the CDR3: TGCAGCGTTGGGACAGGGGGAGAGCAGTTCTTC. This sequence encodes CSVGTGGEQFF.